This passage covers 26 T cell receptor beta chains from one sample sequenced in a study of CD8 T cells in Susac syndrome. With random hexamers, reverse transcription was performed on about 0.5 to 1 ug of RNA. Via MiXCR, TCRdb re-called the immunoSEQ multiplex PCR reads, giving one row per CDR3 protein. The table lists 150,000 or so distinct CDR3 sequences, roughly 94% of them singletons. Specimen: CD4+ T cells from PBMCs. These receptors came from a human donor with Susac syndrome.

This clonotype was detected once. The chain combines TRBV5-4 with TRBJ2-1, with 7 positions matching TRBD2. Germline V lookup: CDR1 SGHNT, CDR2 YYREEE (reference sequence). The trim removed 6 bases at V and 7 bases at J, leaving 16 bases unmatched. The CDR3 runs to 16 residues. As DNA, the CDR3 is TGTGCCAGCACCAAATGGCTGGCGGCGGGAGTTAATGAGCAGTTCTTC. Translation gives CASTKWLAAGVNEQFF.

This chain's CDR3 is CSLETGNEQYF. CDR3 nucleotides: TGCAGCCTCGAGACGGGTAACGAGCAGTACTTC. V usage is TRBV29-1 and J usage is TRBJ2-7; D remains ambiguous. V dropped 8 bases and J dropped 5 bases, with 13 bases sitting between them. The CDR3 is 11 residues long. Germline CDR1 is SQVTM and CDR2 is ANQGSEA.

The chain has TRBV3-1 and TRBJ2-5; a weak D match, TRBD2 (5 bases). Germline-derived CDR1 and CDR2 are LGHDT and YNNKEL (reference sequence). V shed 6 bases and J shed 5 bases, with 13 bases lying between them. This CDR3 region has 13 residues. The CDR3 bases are TGTGCCAGCAGGTCTACCGGGGTCGAGACCCAGTACTTC. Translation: CASRSTGVETQYF.

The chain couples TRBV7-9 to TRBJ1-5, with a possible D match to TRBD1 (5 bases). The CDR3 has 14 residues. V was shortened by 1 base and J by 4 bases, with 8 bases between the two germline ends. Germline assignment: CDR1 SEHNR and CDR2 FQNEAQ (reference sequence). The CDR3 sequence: CASSLGQINQPQHF. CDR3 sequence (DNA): TGTGCCAGCAGCTTAGGACAGATAAATCAGCCCCAGCATTTT.

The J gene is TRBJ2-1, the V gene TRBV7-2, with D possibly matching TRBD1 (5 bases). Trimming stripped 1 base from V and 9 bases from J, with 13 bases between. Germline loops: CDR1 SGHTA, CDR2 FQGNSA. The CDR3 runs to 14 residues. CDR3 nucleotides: TGTGCCAGCAGCTTAGTAGGCTCGCAGGGTGAGCAGTTCTTC. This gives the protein CASSLVGSQGEQFF.

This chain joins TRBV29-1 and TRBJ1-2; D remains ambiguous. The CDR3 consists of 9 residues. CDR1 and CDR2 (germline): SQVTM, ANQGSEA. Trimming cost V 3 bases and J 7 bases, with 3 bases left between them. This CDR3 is CSVDPGYTF. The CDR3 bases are TGCAGCGTTGACCCTGGCTACACCTTC.

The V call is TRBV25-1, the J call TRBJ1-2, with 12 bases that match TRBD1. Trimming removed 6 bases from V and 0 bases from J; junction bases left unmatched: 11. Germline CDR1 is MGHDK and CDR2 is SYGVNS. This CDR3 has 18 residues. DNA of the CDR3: TGTGCCAGCAGCCCAGCTCCGGGACAGGGGGCCGCTAACTATGGCTACACCTTC. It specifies CASSPAPGQGAANYGYTF.

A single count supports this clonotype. CDR3: CASRPIENTIYF. The CDR3 DNA follows: TGTGCCAGCAGGCCAATAGAAAACACCATATATTTT. The rearrangement links TRBV12-3 or TRBV12-4 to TRBJ1-3; the D is unclear. Trimming took off 6 bases at V and 6 bases at J, with 9 bases between the two ends. The CDR3 is made up of 12 amino acids.

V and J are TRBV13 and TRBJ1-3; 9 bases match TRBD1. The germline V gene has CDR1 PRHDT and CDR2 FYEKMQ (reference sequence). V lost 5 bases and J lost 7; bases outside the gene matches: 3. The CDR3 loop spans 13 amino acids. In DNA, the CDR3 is TGTGCCAGCAGCATCGACAGGGGGAACACCATATATTTT. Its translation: CASSIDRGNTIYF.

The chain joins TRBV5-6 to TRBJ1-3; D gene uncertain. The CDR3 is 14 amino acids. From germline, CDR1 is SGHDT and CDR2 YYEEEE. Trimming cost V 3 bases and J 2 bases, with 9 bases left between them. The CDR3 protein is CASSYTGTGNTIYF. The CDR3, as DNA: TGTGCCAGCAGCTATACGGGGACTGGAAACACCATATATTTT.

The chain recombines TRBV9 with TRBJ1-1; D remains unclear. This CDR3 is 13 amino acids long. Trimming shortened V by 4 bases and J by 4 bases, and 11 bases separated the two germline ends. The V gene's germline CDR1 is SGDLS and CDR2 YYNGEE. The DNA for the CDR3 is TGTGCCAGCAGCACCAGCCCGGGCACTGAAGCTTTCTTT. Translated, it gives CASSTSPGTEAFF. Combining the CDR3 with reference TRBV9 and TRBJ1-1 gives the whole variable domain DSGVTQTPKHLITATGQRVTLRCSPRSGDLSVYWYQQSLDQGLQFLIQYYNGEERAKGNILERFSAQQFPDLHSELNLSSLELGDSALYFCASSTSPGTEAFFGQGTRLTVV.

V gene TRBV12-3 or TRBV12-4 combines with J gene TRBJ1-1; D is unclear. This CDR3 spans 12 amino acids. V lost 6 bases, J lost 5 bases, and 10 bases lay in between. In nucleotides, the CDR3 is TGTGCCAGCAGGAGTCTGGGGACTGAAGCTTTCTTT. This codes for CASRSLGTEAFF.

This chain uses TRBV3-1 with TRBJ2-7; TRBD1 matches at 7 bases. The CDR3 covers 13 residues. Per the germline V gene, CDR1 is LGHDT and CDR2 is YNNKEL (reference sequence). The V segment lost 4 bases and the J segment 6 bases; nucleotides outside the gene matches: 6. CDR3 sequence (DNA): TGTGCCAGCAGCCCAGGACAGGTCGGCGAGCAGTACTTC. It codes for CASSPGQVGEQYF.

The CDR3 region has the DNA TGTGCCAGCAGTTTATTGGCTAGCGGGAGTGGGGAGACCCAGTACTTC. Amino acids: CASSLLASGSGETQYF. This chain joins TRBV27 and TRBJ2-5, with 10 bases lining up with TRBD2. Germline V CDR1 and CDR2: MNHEY, SMNVEV (reference sequence). J gave up 5 bases and V 1 base, and 7 bases lay outside the gene matches. The CDR3 is 16 residues long.

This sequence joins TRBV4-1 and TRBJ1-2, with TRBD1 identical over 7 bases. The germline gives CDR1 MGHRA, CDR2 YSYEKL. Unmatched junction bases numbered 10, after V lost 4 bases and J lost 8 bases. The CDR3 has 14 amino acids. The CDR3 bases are TGCGCCAGCAGCCCGAGGGACAGTCGCGTGGGCTACACCTTC. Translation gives CASSPRDSRVGYTF.

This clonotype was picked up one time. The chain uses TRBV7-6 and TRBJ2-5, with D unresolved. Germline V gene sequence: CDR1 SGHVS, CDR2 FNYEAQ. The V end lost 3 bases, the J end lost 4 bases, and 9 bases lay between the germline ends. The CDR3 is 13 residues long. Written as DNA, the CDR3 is TGTGCCAGCAGCTTGCGACAAGGAGAGACCCAGTACTTC. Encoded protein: CASSLRQGETQYF.

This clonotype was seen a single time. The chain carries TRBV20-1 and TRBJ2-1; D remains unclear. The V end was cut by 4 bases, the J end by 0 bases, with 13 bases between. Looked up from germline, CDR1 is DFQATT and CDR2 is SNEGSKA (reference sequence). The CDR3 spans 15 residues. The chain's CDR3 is CSANRLPSSYNEQFF. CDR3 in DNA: TGCAGTGCTAATCGGTTGCCTAGCTCCTACAATGAGCAGTTCTTC.

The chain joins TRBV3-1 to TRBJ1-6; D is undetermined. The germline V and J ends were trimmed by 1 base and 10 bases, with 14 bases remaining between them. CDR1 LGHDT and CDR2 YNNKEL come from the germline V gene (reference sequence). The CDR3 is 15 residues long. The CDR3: CASSQVIMGGSPLHF. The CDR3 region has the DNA TGTGCCAGCAGCCAAGTCATTATGGGTGGGTCACCCCTCCACTTT.

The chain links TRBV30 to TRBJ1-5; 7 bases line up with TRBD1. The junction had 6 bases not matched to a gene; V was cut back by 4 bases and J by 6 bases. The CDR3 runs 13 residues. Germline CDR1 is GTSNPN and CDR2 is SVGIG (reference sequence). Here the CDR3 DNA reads TGTGCCTGGACCGACAGGGTGGGTCAGCCCCAGCATTTT. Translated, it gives CAWTDRVGQPQHF. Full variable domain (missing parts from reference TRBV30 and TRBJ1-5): SQTIHQWPATLVQPVGSPLSLECTVEGTSNPNLYWYRQAAGRGLQLLFYSVGIGQISSEVPQNLSASRPQDRQFILSSKKLLLSDSGFYLCAWTDRVGQPQHFGDGTRLSIL.

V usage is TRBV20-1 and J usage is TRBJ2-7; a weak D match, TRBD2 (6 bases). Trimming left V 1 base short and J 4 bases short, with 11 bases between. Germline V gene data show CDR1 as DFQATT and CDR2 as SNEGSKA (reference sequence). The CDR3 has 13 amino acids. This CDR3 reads CSARADRGYEQYF. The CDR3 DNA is TGCAGTGCTAGAGCAGATCGGGGGTACGAGCAGTACTTC.

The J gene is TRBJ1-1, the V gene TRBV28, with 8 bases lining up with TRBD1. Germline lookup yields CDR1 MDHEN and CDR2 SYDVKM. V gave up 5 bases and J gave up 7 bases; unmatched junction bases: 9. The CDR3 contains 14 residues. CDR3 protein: CASSLWTGQSEAFF. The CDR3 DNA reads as TGTGCCAGCAGTCTCTGGACAGGGCAAAGTGAAGCTTTCTTT. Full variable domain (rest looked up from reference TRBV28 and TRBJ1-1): DVKVTQSSRYLVKRTGEKVFLECVQDMDHENMFWYRQDPGLGLRLIYFSYDVKMKEKGDIPEGYSVSREKKERFSLILESASTNQTSMYLCASSLWTGQSEAFFGQGTRLTVV.

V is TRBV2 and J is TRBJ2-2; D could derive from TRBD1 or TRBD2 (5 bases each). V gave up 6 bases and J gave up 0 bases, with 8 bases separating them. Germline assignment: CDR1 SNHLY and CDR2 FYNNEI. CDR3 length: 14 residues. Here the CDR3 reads CASRMGANTGELFF. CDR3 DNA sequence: TGTGCCAGCAGGATGGGGGCGAACACCGGGGAGCTGTTTTTT. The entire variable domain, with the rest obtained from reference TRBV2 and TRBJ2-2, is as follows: EPEVTQTPSHQVTQMGQEVILRCVPISNHLYFYWYRQILGQKVEFLVSFYNNEISEKSEIFDDQFSVERPDGSNFTLKIRSTKLEDSAMYFCASRMGANTGELFFGEGSRLTVL.

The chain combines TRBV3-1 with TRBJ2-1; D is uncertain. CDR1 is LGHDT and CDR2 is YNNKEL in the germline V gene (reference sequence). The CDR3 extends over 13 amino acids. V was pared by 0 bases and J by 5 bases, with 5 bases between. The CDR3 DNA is TGTGCCAGCAGCCAAGATCCGGACAATGAGCAGTTCTTC. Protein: CASSQDPDNEQFF.

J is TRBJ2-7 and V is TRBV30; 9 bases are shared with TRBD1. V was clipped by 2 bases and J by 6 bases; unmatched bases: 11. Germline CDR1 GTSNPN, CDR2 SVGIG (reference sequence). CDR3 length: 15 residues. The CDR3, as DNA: TGTGCCTGGAGTCCCGGGGACAGGGTATTCGGCGAGCAGTACTTC. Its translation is CAWSPGDRVFGEQYF.

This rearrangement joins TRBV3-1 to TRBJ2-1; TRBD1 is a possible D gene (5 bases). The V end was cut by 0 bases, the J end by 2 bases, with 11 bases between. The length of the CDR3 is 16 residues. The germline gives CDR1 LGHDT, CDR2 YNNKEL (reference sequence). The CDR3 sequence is CASSQEGQGTYNEQFF. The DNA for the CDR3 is TGTGCCAGCAGCCAAGAAGGCCAGGGAACCTACAATGAGCAGTTCTTC.

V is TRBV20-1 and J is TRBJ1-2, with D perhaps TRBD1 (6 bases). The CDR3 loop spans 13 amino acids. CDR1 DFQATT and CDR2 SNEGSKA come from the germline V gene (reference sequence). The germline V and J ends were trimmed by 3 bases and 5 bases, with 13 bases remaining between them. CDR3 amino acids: CSARATGHYGYTF. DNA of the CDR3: TGCAGTGCTAGGGCGACAGGCCATTATGGCTACACCTTC.